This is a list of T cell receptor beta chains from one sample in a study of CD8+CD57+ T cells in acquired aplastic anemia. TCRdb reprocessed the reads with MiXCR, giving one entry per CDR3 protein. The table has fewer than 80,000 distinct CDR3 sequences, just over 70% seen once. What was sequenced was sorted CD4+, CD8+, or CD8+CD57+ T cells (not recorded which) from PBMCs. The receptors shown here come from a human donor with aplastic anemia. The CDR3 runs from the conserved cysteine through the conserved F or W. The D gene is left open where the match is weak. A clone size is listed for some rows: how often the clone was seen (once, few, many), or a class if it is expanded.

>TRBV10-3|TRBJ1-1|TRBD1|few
CASSLDRGTEAFF
TGTGCCAGCAGCTTAGACAGGGGCACTGAAGCTTTCTTT
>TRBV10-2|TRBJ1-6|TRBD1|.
CASSEQGNWGSPLHF
TGCGCCAGCAGTGAACAGGGGAATTGGGGATCACCCCTCCACTTT
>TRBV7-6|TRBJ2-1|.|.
CAGAQRFF
TGTGCCGGCGCACAAAGGTTCTTC
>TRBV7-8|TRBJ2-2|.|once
CASSFETRGYTGELFF
TGTGCCAGCAGCTTCGAGACTAGGGGTTACACCGGGGAGCTGTTTTTT
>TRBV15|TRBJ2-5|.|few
CATSSYSTLAQETQYF
TGTGCCACCAGCAGTTACTCAACACTAGCCCAAGAGACCCAGTACTTC
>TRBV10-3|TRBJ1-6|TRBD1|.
CAISESGGQGENSPLHF
TGTGCCATCAGTGAGTCCGGGGGACAGGGAGAAAATTCACCCCTCCACTTT
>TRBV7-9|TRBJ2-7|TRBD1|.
CASSPTGSYEQYF
TGTGCCAGCAGCCCGACAGGGTCCTACGAGCAGTACTTC
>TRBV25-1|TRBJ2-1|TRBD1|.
CASSGDRSYNEQFF
TGTGCCAGCAGTGGGGACAGGTCCTACAATGAGCAGTTCTTC
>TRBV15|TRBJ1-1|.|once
CATSRDRRGNTEAFF
TGTGCCACCAGCAGAGATCGGAGGGGGAACACTGAAGCTTTCTTT
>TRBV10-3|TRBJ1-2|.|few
CASSEVYYGYTF
TGTGCCAGCAGTGAAGTTTACTATGGCTACACCTTC
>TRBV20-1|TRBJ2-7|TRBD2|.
CSAREAGGGPEQYF
TGCAGTGCTAGAGAAGCGGGGGGTGGGCCCGAGCAGTACTTC
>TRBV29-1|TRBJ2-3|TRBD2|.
CSVDLSGRRTQYF
TGCAGCGTTGATCTGAGCGGGAGACGTACGCAGTATTTT
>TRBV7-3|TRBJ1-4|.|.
CASLGATNEKLFF
TGTGCCAGCTTGGGTGCAACTAATGAAAAACTGTTTTTT
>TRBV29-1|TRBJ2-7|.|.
CSVAGSSYEQYF
TGCAGCGTGGCGGGTAGCTCCTACGAGCAGTACTTC
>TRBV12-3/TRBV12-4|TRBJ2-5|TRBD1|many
CASSLTDRDQETQYF
TGTGCCAGCAGCCTCACCGACAGGGATCAAGAGACCCAGTACTTC
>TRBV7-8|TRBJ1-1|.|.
CASSQNTEAFF
TGTGCCAGCAGCCAGAACACTGAAGCTTTCTTT
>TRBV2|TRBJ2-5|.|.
CASSERAHRGETQYF
TGTGCCAGCAGTGAACGGGCCCACCGCGGTGAGACCCAGTACTTC
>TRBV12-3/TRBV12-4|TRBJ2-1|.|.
CASRGGASPYNEQFF
TGTGCCAGCAGGGGCGGAGCCTCGCCCTACAATGAGCAGTTCTTC
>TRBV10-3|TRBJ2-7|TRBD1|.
CAISGQGVGEQYF
TGTGCCATCAGCGGACAGGGGGTCGGCGAGCAGTACTTC
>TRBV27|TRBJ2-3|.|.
CASWYSWKGRTDTQYF
TGTGCCAGCTGGTATTCCTGGAAGGGACGCACAGATACGCAGTATTTT
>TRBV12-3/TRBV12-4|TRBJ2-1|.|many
CASSSYYNEQFF
TGTGCCAGCAGCTCGTACTACAATGAGCAGTTCTTC
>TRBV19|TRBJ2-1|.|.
CASSGARFNTNEQFF
TGTGCCAGTAGCGGGGCGAGATTTAACACCAATGAGCAGTTCTTC
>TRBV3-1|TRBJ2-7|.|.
CASSLAGHGNEQYF
TGTGCCAGCAGCCTGGCGGGACACGGCAACGAGCAGTACTTC
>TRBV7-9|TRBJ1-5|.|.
CASSLGPSENQPQHF
TGTGCCAGCAGCTTAGGGCCCTCAGAGAATCAGCCCCAGCATTTT
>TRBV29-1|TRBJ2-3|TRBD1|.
CSVDRGRSADTQYF
TGCAGCGTCGACAGGGGAAGGTCGGCAGATACGCAGTATTTT
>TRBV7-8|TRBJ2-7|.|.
CASSFGWTAVYEQYF
TGTGCCAGCAGCTTCGGGTGGACGGCCGTCTACGAGCAGTACTTC
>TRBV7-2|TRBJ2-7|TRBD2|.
CASHALTGGGEQYF
TGTGCCAGCCATGCACTAACGGGAGGAGGCGAGCAGTACTTC
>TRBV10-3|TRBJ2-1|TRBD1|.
CATSDPPGQGNNEQFF
TGTGCCACCAGTGATCCTCCGGGACAGGGCAACAATGAGCAGTTCTTC
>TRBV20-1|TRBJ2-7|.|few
CSAKRPTYEQYF
TGCAGTGCTAAGCGACCGACCTACGAGCAGTACTTC
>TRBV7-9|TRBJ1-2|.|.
CASSLGSGSNYGYTF
TGTGCCAGCAGCTTAGGGTCAGGCAGCAACTATGGCTACACCTTC
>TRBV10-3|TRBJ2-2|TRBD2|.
CAIRASSGTAGELFF
TGTGCCATCAGGGCGTCTAGCGGGACGGCCGGGGAGCTGTTTTTT
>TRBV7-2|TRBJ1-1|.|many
CASSSPGPIEAFF
TGTGCCAGCAGCTCCCCGGGGCCAATTGAAGCTTTCTTT
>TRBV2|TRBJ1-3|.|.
CASGNTGGVGNTIYF
TGTGCCAGCGGGAATACGGGGGGCGTTGGAAACACCATATATTTT
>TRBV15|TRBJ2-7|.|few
CATSRDLQGHEQYF
TGTGCCACCAGCAGAGATCTTCAGGGCCACGAGCAGTACTTC
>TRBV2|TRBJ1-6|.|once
CASREGLKGTTLHF
TGTGCCAGCAGGGAGGGGTTAAAGGGGACCACCCTCCACTTT
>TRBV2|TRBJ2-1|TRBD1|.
CASSLETGDYNEQFF
TGTGCCAGCAGCTTGGAGACAGGGGATTACAATGAGCAGTTCTTC
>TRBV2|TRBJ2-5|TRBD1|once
CASSPDRVETQYF
TGTGCCAGCAGCCCCGACAGGGTAGAGACCCAGTACTTC
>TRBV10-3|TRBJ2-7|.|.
CAIRGSGAEQYF
TGTGCCATCAGGGGGAGCGGCGCCGAGCAGTACTTC
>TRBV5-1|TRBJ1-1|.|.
CASSLMTVMKTEAFF
TGCGCCAGCAGCTTGATGACGGTGATGAAGACTGAAGCTTTCTTT
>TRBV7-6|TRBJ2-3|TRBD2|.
CASSFTSGDTDTQYF
TGTGCCAGCAGCTTTACTAGCGGGGACACAGATACGCAGTATTTT
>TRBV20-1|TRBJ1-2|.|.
CSARDFRSYTF
TGCAGTGCCAGGGACTTCAGGTCCTACACCTTC
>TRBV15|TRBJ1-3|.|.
CATSRNPYSGNTIYF
TGTGCCACCAGCAGAAATCCTTACTCTGGAAACACCATATATTTT
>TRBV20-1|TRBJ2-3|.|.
CSAQGRVRGTDTQYF
TGCAGTGCTCAGGGGAGAGTTCGGGGCACAGATACGCAGTATTTT
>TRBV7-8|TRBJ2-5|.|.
CASSSSSHRTETQYF
TGTGCCAGCAGCTCGTCCAGCCACAGAACAGAGACCCAGTACTTC
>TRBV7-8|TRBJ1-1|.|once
CASSEYKNTEAFF
TGTGCCAGCAGCGAGTATAAGAACACTGAAGCTTTCTTT
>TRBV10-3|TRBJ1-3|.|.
CAISDTGNTIYF
TGTGCCATCAGTGATACCGGAAACACCATATATTTT
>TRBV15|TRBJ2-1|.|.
CATSSPPWGGEQFF
TGTGCCACCAGCAGCCCCCCGTGGGGAGGTGAGCAGTTCTTC
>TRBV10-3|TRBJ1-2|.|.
CAISERENYGYTF
TGTGCCATCAGTGAACGGGAGAACTATGGCTACACCTTC
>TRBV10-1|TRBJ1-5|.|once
CAISDLSIQPQHF
TGTGCCATCAGTGACCTAAGTATTCAGCCCCAGCATTTT
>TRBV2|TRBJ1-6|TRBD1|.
CASRSPEGQVNSPLHF
TGTGCCAGCAGGTCACCTGAGGGACAGGTTAATTCACCCCTCCACTTT
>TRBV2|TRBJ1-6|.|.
CASGPRQGDISPLHF
TGTGCCAGCGGACCCAGGCAAGGGGATATTTCACCCCTCCACTTT
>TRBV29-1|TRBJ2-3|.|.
CSVVVPPDTQYF
TGCAGCGTTGTCGTCCCTCCAGATACGCAGTATTTT
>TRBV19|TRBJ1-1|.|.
CASNTRGEAFF
TGTGCCAGTAACACTAGGGGGGAAGCTTTCTTT
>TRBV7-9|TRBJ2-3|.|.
CASSLARDAQYF
TGTGCCAGCAGCTTAGCAAGGGATGCGCAGTATTTT
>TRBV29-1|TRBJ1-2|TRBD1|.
CSVRQGKTGYGYTF
TGCAGCGTTCGACAGGGAAAGACCGGCTATGGCTACACCTTC
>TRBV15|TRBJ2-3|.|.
CATSRLGTDTQYF
TGTGCCACCAGCAGACTGGGCACAGATACGCAGTATTTT
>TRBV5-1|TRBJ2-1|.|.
CASSFPELNEQFF
TGCGCCAGCAGCTTCCCGGAGCTCAATGAGCAGTTCTTC
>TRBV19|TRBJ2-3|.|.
CASRWDSTDTQYF
TGTGCCAGCAGATGGGACAGCACAGATACGCAGTATTTT
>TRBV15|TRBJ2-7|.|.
CATSRDMGPGLDEQYF
TGTGCCACCAGCAGAGATATGGGACCCGGGTTGGACGAGCAGTACTTC
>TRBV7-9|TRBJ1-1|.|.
CASSPGRYTEAFF
TGTGCCAGCAGTCCTGGACGGTACACTGAAGCTTTCTTT